The clone carrying this T cell receptor (beta chain) has just a few counts. The antigen is unknown. This sample is part of a study of T cell clonotyping in hematopoietic cell transplantation. The overall study: Cytoreduction preceded collection of pretransplant recipient samples. Regarding the study as a whole: At the given depth, recipient repertoires were over 95% de novo clonotypes.

Profiled with immunoSEQ multiplex PCR; TCRdb holds only in-frame clones, not every one. The table lists 45,000 to 60,000 clones, about nine tenths of them singletons. The CDR3 consists of 16 residues. The germline V gene has CDR1 MDHEN and CDR2 SYDVKM. V was shortened by 1 base and J by 0 bases, with 10 bases between the two germline ends. As for time point: recipient sample about 28 days before transplant, after cytoreduction. Blood collection times were about day -28 and days 30, 100, 180 posttransplant. The rearrangement uses TRBV28 and TRBJ1-5; no reliable D call. This TCR came from a man in his fifties or sixties with biphenotypic leukemia. Some clones in this sample may be carry-over from other donors' samples. Here the sequenced sample was peripheral blood mononuclear cells, taken before stem cell transplant. CDR3 loop: CASSLFGDYSNQPQHF. The CDR3 DNA is TGTGCCAGCAGTTTATTCGGGGATTATAGCAATCAGCCCCAGCATTTT.